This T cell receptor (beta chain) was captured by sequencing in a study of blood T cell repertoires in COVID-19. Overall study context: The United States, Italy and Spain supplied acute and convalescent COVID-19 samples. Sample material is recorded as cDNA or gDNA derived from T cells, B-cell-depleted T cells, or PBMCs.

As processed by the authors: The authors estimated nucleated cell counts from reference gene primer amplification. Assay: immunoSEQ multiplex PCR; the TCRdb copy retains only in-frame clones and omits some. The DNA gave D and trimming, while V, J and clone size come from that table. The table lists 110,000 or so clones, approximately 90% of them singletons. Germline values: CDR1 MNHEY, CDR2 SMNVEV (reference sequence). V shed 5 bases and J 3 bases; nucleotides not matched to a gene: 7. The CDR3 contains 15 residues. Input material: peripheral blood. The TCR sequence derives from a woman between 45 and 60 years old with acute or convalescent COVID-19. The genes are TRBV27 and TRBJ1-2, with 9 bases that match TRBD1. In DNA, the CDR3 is TGTGCCAGCAGTCCTCGGGACAGGGCGTACTATGGCTACACCTTC. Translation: CASSPRDRAYYGYTF.